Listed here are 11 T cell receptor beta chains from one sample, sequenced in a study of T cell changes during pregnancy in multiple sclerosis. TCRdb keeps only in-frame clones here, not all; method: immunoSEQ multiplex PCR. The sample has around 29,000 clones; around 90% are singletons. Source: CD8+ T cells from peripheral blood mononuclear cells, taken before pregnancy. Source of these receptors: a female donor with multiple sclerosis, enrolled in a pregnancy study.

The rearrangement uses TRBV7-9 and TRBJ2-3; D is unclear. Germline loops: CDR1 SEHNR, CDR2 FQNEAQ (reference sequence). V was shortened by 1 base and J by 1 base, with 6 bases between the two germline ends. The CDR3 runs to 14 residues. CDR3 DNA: TGTGCCAGCAGCTTAGGCACAGGCACAGATACGCAGTATTTT. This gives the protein CASSLGTGTDTQYF.

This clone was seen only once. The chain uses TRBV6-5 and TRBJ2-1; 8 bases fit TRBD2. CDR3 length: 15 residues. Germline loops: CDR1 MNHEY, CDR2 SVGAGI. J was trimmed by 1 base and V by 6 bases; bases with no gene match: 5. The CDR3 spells CASSPSGSSYNEQFF. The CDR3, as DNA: TGTGCCAGCAGCCCGAGCGGGAGTTCCTACAATGAGCAGTTCTTC.

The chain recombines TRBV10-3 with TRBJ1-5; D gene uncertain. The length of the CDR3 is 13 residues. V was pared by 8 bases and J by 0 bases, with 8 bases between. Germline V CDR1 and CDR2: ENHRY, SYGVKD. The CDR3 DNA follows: TGTGCCATCTCCACTGATAGCAATCAGCCCCAGCATTTT. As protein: CAISTDSNQPQHF.

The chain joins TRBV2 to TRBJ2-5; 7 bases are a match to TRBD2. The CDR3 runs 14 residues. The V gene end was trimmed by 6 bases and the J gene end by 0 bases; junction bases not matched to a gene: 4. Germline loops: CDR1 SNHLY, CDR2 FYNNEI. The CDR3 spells CASRGDYNQETQYF. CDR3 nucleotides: TGTGCCAGCAGGGGGGACTACAACCAAGAGACCCAGTACTTC. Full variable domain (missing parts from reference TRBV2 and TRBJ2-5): EPEVTQTPSHQVTQMGQEVILRCVPISNHLYFYWYRQILGQKVEFLVSFYNNEISEKSEIFDDQFSVERPDGSNFTLKIRSTKLEDSAMYFCASRGDYNQETQYFGPGTRLLVL.

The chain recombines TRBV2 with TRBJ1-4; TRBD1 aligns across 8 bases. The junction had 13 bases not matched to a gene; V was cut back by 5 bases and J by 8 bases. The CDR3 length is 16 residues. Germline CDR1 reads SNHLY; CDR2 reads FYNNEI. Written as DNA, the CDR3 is TGTGCCAGCAGTTACGGGACAGGAAGAAGGGAGGAAAAACTGTTTTTT. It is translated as CASSYGTGRREEKLFF.

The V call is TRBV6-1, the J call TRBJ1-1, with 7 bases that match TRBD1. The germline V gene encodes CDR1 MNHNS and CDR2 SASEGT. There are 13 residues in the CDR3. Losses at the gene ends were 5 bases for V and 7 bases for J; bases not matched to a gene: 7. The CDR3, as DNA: TGTGCCAGCAGTCCCCGACAGGGCCGTGAAGCTTTCTTT. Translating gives CASSPRQGREAFF.

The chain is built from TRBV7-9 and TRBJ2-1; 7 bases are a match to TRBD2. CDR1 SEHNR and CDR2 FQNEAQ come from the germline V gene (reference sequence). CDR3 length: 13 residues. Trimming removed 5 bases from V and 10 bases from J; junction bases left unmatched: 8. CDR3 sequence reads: CASSPGLVGEQFF. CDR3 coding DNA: TGTGCCAGCAGCCCTGGACTAGTAGGGGAGCAGTTCTTC. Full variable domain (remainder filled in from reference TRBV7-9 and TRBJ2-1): DTGVSQNPRHKITKRGQNVTFRCDPISEHNRLYWYRQTLGQGPEFLTYFQNEAQLEKSRLLSDRFSAERPKGSFSTLEIQRTEQGDSAMYLCASSPGLVGEQFFGPGTRLTVL.

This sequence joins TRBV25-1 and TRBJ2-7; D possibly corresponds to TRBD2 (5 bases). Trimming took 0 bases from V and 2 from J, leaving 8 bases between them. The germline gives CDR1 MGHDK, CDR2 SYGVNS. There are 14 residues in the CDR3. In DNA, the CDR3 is TGTGCCAGCAGTGAATATGAGGGCCCCTACGAGCAGTACTTC. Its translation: CASSEYEGPYEQYF.

The CDR3 spells CASGWGQNYEQYF. In DNA form, the CDR3 reads TGTGCTAGTGGTTGGGGACAGAACTACGAGCAGTACTTC. The chain links TRBV12-5 to TRBJ2-7; 7 bases map to TRBD1. Looked up from germline, CDR1 is LGHNT and CDR2 is FRNRAP. Losses at the gene ends were 4 bases for V and 3 bases for J; bases not matched to a gene: 3. The CDR3 extends over 13 amino acids.

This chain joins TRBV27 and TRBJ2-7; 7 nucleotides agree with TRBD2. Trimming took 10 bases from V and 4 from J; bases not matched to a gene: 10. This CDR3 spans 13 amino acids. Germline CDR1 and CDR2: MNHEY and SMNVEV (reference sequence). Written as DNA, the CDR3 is TGTGCCACTTCGGCGGGAGTGGGGTACGAGCAGTACTTC. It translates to CATSAGVGYEQYF.

The CDR3 region has the DNA TGTGCCAGCAGTTACTCGGGGGACAGCCACTACGAGCAGTACTTC. Translated: CASSYSGDSHYEQYF. V usage is TRBV6-5 and J usage is TRBJ2-7; 7 bases align to TRBD1. Germline V gives CDR1 MNHEY, CDR2 SVGAGI. CDR3 size: 15 residues. V was clipped by 0 bases and J by 3 bases; unmatched bases: 5.